This T cell receptor (beta chain) was sequenced during a study of T-cell reconstitution after alpha-beta-depleted transplantation in children. Preparation of the TCRbeta library was carried out with unique molecular identifiers. TCRdb independently ran MiXCR on the PCR reads; one entry per CDR3 protein. This table holds 500,000 or so distinct CDR3 sequences, 11% found once. Per germline, CDR1 SGHVS and CDR2 FQNEAQ. There are 12 residues in the CDR3. The origin of this receptor is a female patient between 2 and 15 years old who had a stem cell transplant for aplastic anemia, so the T cells may come from the graft donor. This chain joins TRBV7-8 and TRBJ2-1; 7 bases match TRBD1. The sequences come from PBMCs, mostly from graft donor cells, collected 180 days after TCRalphabeta/CD19-depleted stem cell transplant. Written as DNA, the CDR3 is TGTGGCTCCGGGACAGCTTACAATGAGCAGTTCTTC. Protein product: CGSGTAYNEQFF. Based on the CDR3 plus reference TRBV7-8 and TRBJ2-1, the full variable domain is GAGVSQSPRYKVAKRGQDVALRCDPISGHVSLFWYQQALGQGPEFLTYFQNEAQLDKSGLPSDRFFAERPEGSVSTLKIQRTQQEDSAVYLCGSGTAYNEQFFGPGTRLTVL.